This T cell receptor (beta chain) is drawn from a study of CD8+ T cells in alopecia areata. About the study: The protocol delivered tofacitinib for 6 to 18 months, then withdrew it for 6 months. Findings of the study overall: Scalp lesions, especially in alopecia totalis/universalis, had higher clonality than normal scalp.

Concerning this clone itself: Its matching antigen is unknown.

Sequencing relied on a cDNA template that was reverse transcribed from extracted RNA. Clones were read by immunoSEQ multiplex PCR, and TCRdb kept only the in-frame ones, dropping some. Among about 97,000 clones listed, approximately 42% were seen once. Looked up from germline, CDR1 is LNHNV and CDR2 is YYDKDF (reference sequence). V lost 0 bases and J lost 0, with 9 bases in between. This CDR3 has 15 amino acids. Peripheral blood, together with lesional scalp punch biopsies, was collected from alopecia areata patients. From PBMCs, CD4+ and CD8+ T cells were sorted. Sequencing was performed on CD4+ T cells sorted from blood. The TCR was taken from a human donor with alopecia areata. This sequence joins TRBV15 and TRBJ2-7; D ambiguous. The DNA for the CDR3 is TGTGCCACCAGCAGAGACAGGTCCTTCTCCTACGAGCAGTACTTC. Protein product: CATSRDRSFSYEQYF.